The source of this TCR beta chain is a study of blood T cell repertoires in COVID-19. Study as a whole: Sites in the United States, Italy and Spain provided acute and convalescent COVID-19 samples.

The V gene's germline CDR1 is SNHLY and CDR2 FYNNEI. The CDR3 runs 14 residues. V was clipped by 4 bases and J by 0 bases, with 7 bases between them. The assay was immunoSEQ multiplex PCR, and TCRdb's table has in-frame clones only and misses some. Found here are around 120,000 clones, around 86% of them singletons; the top ten hold less than 30%. The sequenced sample was peripheral blood. This sequence originates from a woman aged 70-85 years with acute or convalescent COVID-19. V gene TRBV2 combines with J gene TRBJ2-1; D is ambiguous. CDR3 loop: CASSVESSYNEQFF. In nucleotides, the CDR3 is TGTGCCAGCAGTGTAGAGAGCTCCTACAATGAGCAGTTCTTC.